What follows are 7 T cell receptor beta chains derived from one specimen sequenced in a study of T cell responses to AZD1222 COVID-19 vaccine. The data were produced by immunoSEQ multiplex PCR, yet TCRdb's version contains in-frame clones alone and is incomplete. The table records about 130,000 clones, around 90% of them present only once. The sequencing used peripheral blood, collected 28 days after the second AZD1222 dose. All receptors come from an adult who received the AZD1222 COVID-19 vaccine.

J is TRBJ2-1 and V is TRBV5-1; D is ambiguous. The CDR3 contains 15 residues. V was cut by 0 bases and J by 0 bases, with 7 bases left in between. The germline gives CDR1 SGHRS, CDR2 YFSETQ. This chain's CDR3 is CASSLAGSSYNEQFF. DNA of the CDR3: TGCGCCAGCAGCTTGGCGGGTTCCTCCTACAATGAGCAGTTCTTC.

The V and J genes are TRBV19 and TRBJ2-5; 9 bases are shared with TRBD2. In germline, CDR1 is LNHDA, CDR2 SQIVND (reference sequence). The CDR3 contains 13 residues. V shed 8 bases, J shed 2 bases, and the junction held 3 bases outside the gene matches. CDR3 residues: CASAGLAQETQYF. The CDR3, as DNA: TGTGCCAGTGCCGGACTAGCGCAAGAGACCCAGTACTTC.

As to this clone: An end of the junction does not agree with germline; a read error may underlie this. The genes are TRBV5-1 and TRBJ2-7; 7 bases map to TRBD1. CDR3 length equals 15 residues. Per germline, CDR1 SGHRS and CDR2 YFSETQ. The CDR3 DNA follows: TGCGCCAGCGGCTTGGCGCCGACAGGGAAGGACGAGCAGTACTTC. It is translated as CASGLAPTGKDEQYF.

The gene calls are TRBV6-5 and TRBJ1-5; D uncertain. V lost 7 bases and J lost 0, with 7 bases in between. This CDR3 spans 13 amino acids. Per germline, CDR1 MNHEY and CDR2 SVGAGI. The CDR3 sequence: CASKRDSNQPQHF. In nucleotides, the CDR3 is TGTGCCAGCAAGAGGGATAGCAATCAGCCCCAGCATTTT.

The chain carries TRBV2 and TRBJ1-6, with D possibly TRBD1 on 5 matching bases. V gave up 7 bases and J gave up 14 bases, with 21 bases separating them. This CDR3 has 14 residues. Germline CDR1 is SNHLY and CDR2 is FYNNEI. The CDR3 here is CASNSGPGTSALHF. The CDR3 region has the DNA TGTGCCAGCAACTCGGGACCCGGGACCTCGGCCCTCCACTTT.

This chain connects TRBV30 to TRBJ2-7; 7 bases agree with TRBD1. The CDR3 extends over 16 amino acids. V lost 2 bases to trimming and J lost 5 bases; unmatched junction nucleotides: 15. CDR1 and CDR2 from the germline V gene are GTSNPN and SVGIG (reference sequence). Here the CDR3 reads CAWSISDTGVRDEQYF. The CDR3 DNA reads as TGTGCCTGGAGTATCTCCGACACAGGGGTACGCGACGAGCAGTACTTC.

The chain has TRBV30 and TRBJ2-5; 9 bases map to TRBD2. There are 16 residues in the CDR3. V was clipped by 4 bases and J by 7 bases; unmatched bases: 16. Per germline, CDR1 GTSNPN and CDR2 SVGIG (reference sequence). The CDR3 is CAWNPIGASGAGTQYF. The CDR3 nucleotides read TGTGCCTGGAACCCGATCGGGGCTAGCGGGGCAGGGACCCAGTACTTC.